Listed below are T cell receptor beta chains from one sample, sequenced in a study of shared clonotypes between healthy human individuals. The table came from immunoSEQ multiplex PCR; TCRdb's copy has only in-frame clones and leaves some out. The sample contains about 2.3 million clones, approximately 93% of which appear only once. Sequenced material: naive CD4+ T cells from PBMCs. The receptor source for this set is a man aged 18 to 30 in good health. Some clones in this sample may be carry-over from other donors' samples. Both conserved end residues are part of each CDR3. Each record gives: CDR3 protein, CDR3 DNA, clone size, J gene, D gene, V gene. A D gene is named only where the DNA matches it firmly. Clone size, where shown, is once, few, many, or a class for clones that have expanded.

CDR3: CASRRGRGLGYGYTF
DNA: TGTGCCAGCCGCCGCGGGCGGGGGTTGGGCTATGGCTACACCTTC
size: NA
J: TRBJ1-2
D: NA
V: TRBV28

CDR3: CASSLWGLNTEAFF
DNA: TGTGCCAGCAGCTTGTGGGGATTGAACACTGAAGCTTTCTTT
size: once
J: TRBJ1-1
D: NA
V: TRBV5-5

CDR3: CASSSGRVSTDTQYF
DNA: TGTGCCAGCAGCTCGGGGCGGGTAAGCACAGATACGCAGTATTTT
size: NA
J: TRBJ2-3
D: NA
V: TRBV5-4

CDR3: CATAQNINQPQHF
DNA: TGTGCCACGGCCCAGAACATAAATCAGCCCCAGCATTTT
size: NA
J: TRBJ1-5
D: NA
V: TRBV2

CDR3: CASSSTGSTDTQYF
DNA: TGTGCCAGCAGCTCCACAGGGAGCACAGATACGCAGTATTTT
size: NA
J: TRBJ2-3
D: NA
V: TRBV5-4

CDR3: CASSLGGRGMPGELFF
DNA: TGTGCCAGCAGTTTGGGCGGCAGGGGTATGCCCGGGGAGCTGTTTTTT
size: NA
J: TRBJ2-2
D: NA
V: TRBV27

CDR3: CSARDQVFPHF
DNA: TGCAGTGCTAGAGATCAGGTCTTCCCCCACTTT
size: NA
J: TRBJ1-6
D: NA
V: TRBV20-1

CDR3: CASSVEGGSSYEQYF
DNA: TGTGCCAGCAGCGTAGAGGGCGGGAGTTCCTACGAGCAGTACTTC
size: NA
J: TRBJ2-7
D: TRBD2
V: TRBV9

CDR3: CASSQTGTIEKLFF
DNA: TGTGCCAGTAGTCAGACAGGGACGATTGAAAAACTGTTTTTT
size: few
J: TRBJ1-4
D: TRBD1
V: TRBV19

CDR3: CASSGGLAGGWIDTQYF
DNA: TGCGCCAGCAGCGGAGGACTAGCGGGAGGGTGGATAGATACGCAGTATTTT
size: once
J: TRBJ2-3
D: TRBD2
V: TRBV5-1

CDR3: CASSQDIRGLGYGYTF
DNA: TGCGCCAGCAGCCAAGACATCCGGGGCCTTGGCTATGGCTACACCTTC
size: NA
J: TRBJ1-2
D: NA
V: TRBV4-3

CDR3: CASRSENTEAFF
DNA: TGTGCCAGCAGATCAGAGAACACTGAAGCTTTCTTT
size: few
J: TRBJ1-1
D: NA
V: TRBV28

CDR3: CSALGTGAYEQYF
DNA: TGCAGCGCCCTAGGGACAGGGGCCTACGAGCAGTACTTC
size: NA
J: TRBJ2-7
D: TRBD1
V: TRBV29-1

CDR3: CASSIRNIQYF
DNA: TGTGCCAGTAGTATCAGAAACATTCAGTACTTC
size: once
J: TRBJ2-4
D: NA
V: TRBV19

CDR3: CASSSYDWRQGFLNTEAFF
DNA: TGTGCCAGCAGTTCTTACGACTGGCGACAGGGGTTCCTGAACACTGAAGCTTTCTTT
size: NA
J: TRBJ1-1
D: TRBD1
V: TRBV28

CDR3: CASSLVSGGVDEKLFF
DNA: TGTGCCAGCAGCTTAGTGTCCGGGGGGGTGGATGAAAAACTGTTTTTT
size: NA
J: TRBJ1-4
D: NA
V: TRBV11-2

CDR3: CASSLQGGSYEQYF
DNA: TGCGCCAGCAGCTTGCAGGGGGGATCCTACGAGCAGTACTTC
size: NA
J: TRBJ2-7
D: NA
V: TRBV5-1

CDR3: CASSIDLDTEAFF
DNA: TGTGCCAGTAGTATAGATTTAGACACTGAAGCTTTCTTT
size: NA
J: TRBJ1-1
D: NA
V: TRBV19

CDR3: CASSLTWGTDNEQFF
DNA: TGTGCCAGCAGCTTAACGTGGGGGACGGACAATGAGCAGTTCTTC
size: NA
J: TRBJ2-1
D: NA
V: TRBV7-3

CDR3: CASSTRVGSQETQYF
DNA: TGTGCCAGCAGCACCCGTGTCGGTAGCCAAGAGACCCAGTACTTC
size: once
J: TRBJ2-5
D: NA
V: TRBV7-2

CDR3: CASSFNREDTQYF
DNA: TGTGCCAGCAGCTTCAACAGGGAAGATACGCAGTATTTT
size: NA
J: TRBJ2-3
D: NA
V: TRBV14

CDR3: CASSPQGERAFF
DNA: TGCGCCAGCAGCCCACAGGGGGAGCGGGCTTTCTTT
size: NA
J: TRBJ1-1
D: TRBD1
V: TRBV5-1

CDR3: CASSLLAGETQYF
DNA: TGTGCCAGCTCACTACTAGCAGGGGAGACCCAGTACTTC
size: NA
J: TRBJ2-5
D: NA
V: TRBV18

CDR3: CASTRTGPDGYTF
DNA: TGTGCCAGCACGAGAACGGGGCCGGATGGCTACACCTTC
size: NA
J: TRBJ1-2
D: NA
V: TRBV6-5

CDR3: CASSNRDRENEKLFF
DNA: TGTGCCAGCAGTAACCGGGACAGGGAGAATGAAAAACTGTTTTTT
size: NA
J: TRBJ1-4
D: TRBD1
V: TRBV28

CDR3: CASSLEVGNTEAFF
DNA: TGTGCCAGCAGCTTAGAGGTTGGGAACACTGAAGCTTTCTTT
size: few
J: TRBJ1-1
D: NA
V: TRBV11-2

CDR3: CASSLQEGLAGDTRGGNEQFF
DNA: TGCGCCAGCAGCCTCCAAGAGGGACTAGCGGGCGATACCAGAGGGGGTAATGAGCAGTTCTTC
size: NA
J: TRBJ2-1
D: TRBD2
V: TRBV5-1

CDR3: CASSWGQGATGELFF
DNA: TGCGCCAGCAGCTGGGGACAGGGGGCTACCGGGGAGCTGTTTTTT
size: NA
J: TRBJ2-2
D: TRBD1
V: TRBV5-1

CDR3: CASSLGDIVQETQYF
DNA: TGCGCCAGCAGCTTGGGGGATATCGTCCAAGAGACCCAGTACTTC
size: NA
J: TRBJ2-5
D: NA
V: TRBV5-1

CDR3: CASSLTGYFINTSYNEQFF
DNA: TGTGCCAGCAGCTTAACCGGGTATTTTATAAACACCTCCTACAATGAGCAGTTCTTC
size: NA
J: TRBJ2-1
D: NA
V: TRBV13

CDR3: CASSLGAGYTF
DNA: TGTGCCAGCAGCTTAGGAGCTGGCTACACCTTC
size: NA
J: TRBJ1-2
D: NA
V: TRBV7-9

CDR3: CASSLWDSGNQETQYF
DNA: TGTGCCAGCAGTTTATGGGATTCAGGGAACCAAGAGACCCAGTACTTC
size: NA
J: TRBJ2-5
D: NA
V: TRBV28

CDR3: CASSSAAEKLFF
DNA: TGTGCCAGCAGCTCAGCAGCCGAAAAACTGTTTTTT
size: NA
J: TRBJ1-4
D: NA
V: TRBV11-1

CDR3: CASSQGKGRLAKNIQYF
DNA: TGTGCCAGCAGCCAAGGGAAAGGACGGTTAGCCAAAAACATTCAGTACTTC
size: NA
J: TRBJ2-4
D: NA
V: TRBV4-2

CDR3: CASSSNEKLFF
DNA: TGCGCCAGCAGCTCGAACGAAAAACTGTTTTTT
size: NA
J: TRBJ1-4
D: NA
V: TRBV5-1